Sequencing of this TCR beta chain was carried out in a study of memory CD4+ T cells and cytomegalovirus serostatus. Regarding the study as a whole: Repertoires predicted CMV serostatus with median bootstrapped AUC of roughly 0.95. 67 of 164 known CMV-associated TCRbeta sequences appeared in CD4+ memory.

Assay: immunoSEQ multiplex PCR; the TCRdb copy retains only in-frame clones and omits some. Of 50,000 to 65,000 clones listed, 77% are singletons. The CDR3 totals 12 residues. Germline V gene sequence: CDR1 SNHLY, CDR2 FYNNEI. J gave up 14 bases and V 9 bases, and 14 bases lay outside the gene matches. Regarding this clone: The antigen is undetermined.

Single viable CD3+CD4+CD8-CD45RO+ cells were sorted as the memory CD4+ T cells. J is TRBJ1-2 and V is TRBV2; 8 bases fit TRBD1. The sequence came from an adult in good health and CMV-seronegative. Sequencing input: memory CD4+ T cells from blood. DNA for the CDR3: TGTGCCAGACAGCCCAGGACAGGGCCGGTGACCTTC. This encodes CARQPRTGPVTF. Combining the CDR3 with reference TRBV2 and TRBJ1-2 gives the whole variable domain EPEVTQTPSHQVTQMGQEVILRCVPISNHLYFYWYRQILGQKVEFLVSFYNNEISEKSEIFDDQFSVERPDGSNFTLKIRSTKLEDSAMYFCARQPRTGPVTFGSGTRLTVV.